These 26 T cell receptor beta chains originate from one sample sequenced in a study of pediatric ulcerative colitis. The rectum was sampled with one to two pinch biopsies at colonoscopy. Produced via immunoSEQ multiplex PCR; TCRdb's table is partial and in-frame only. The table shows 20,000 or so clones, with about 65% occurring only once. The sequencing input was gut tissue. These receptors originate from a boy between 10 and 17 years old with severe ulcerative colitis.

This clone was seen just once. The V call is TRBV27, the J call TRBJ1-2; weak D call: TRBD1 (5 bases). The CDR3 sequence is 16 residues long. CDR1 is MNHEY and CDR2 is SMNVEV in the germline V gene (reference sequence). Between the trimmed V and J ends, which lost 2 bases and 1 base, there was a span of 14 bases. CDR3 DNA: TGTGCCAGCAGTTTACTGGCAGGGCGGTTTAACTATGGCTACACCTTC. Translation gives CASSLLAGRFNYGYTF.

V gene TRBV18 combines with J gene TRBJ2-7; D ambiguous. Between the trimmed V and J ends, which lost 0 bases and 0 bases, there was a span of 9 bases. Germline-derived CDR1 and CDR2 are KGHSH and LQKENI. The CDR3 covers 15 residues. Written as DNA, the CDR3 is TGTGCCAGCTCACCACCGGCTAGGAGCTCCTACGAGCAGTACTTC. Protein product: CASSPPARSSYEQYF.

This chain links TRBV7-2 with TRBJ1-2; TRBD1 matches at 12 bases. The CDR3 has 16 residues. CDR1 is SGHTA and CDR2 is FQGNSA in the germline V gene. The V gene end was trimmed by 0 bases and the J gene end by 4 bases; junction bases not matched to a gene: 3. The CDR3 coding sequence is TGTGCCAGCAGCTTAGCAGGGACAGGGGGCGGCTATGGCTACACCTTC. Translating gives CASSLAGTGGGYGYTF.

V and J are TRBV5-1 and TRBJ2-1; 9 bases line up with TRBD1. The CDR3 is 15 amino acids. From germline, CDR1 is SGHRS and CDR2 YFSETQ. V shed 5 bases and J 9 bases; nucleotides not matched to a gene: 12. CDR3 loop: CASRILGTGIGEQFF. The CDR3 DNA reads TGCGCCAGCAGAATTTTGGGGACAGGGATTGGTGAGCAGTTCTTC.

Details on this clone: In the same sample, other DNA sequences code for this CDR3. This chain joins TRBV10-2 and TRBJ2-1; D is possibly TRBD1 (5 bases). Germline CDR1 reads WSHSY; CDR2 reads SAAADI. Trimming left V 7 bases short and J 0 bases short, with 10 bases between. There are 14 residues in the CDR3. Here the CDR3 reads CASTSDSSYNEQFF. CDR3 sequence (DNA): TGCGCCAGCACCTCAGACAGCTCCTACAATGAGCAGTTCTTC.

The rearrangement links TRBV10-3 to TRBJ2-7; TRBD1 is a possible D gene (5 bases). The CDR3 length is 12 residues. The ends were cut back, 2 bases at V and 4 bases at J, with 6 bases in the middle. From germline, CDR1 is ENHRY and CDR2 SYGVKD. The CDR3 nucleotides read TGTGCCATCAGTGAGAACAGGTACGAGCAGTACTTC. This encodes CAISENRYEQYF.

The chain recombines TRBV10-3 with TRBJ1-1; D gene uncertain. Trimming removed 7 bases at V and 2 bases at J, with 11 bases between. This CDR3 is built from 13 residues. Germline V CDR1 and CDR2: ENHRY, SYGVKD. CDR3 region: CAIMATPNTEAFF. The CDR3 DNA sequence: TGTGCCATCATGGCGACACCAAACACTGAAGCTTTCTTT.

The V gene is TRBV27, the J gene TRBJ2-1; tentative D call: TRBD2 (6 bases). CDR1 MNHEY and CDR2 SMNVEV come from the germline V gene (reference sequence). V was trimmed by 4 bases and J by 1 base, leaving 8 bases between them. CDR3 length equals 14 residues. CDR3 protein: CASSWGDSYNEQFF. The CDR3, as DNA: TGTGCCAGCAGTTGGGGGGATTCCTACAATGAGCAGTTCTTC.

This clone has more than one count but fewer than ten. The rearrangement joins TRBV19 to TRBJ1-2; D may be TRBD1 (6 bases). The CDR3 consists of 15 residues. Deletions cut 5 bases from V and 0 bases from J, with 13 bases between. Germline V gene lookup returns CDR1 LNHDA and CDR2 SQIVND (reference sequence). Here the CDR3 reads CASSRQGDTNYGYTF. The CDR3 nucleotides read TGTGCCAGTAGTCGACAAGGGGACACTAACTATGGCTACACCTTC.

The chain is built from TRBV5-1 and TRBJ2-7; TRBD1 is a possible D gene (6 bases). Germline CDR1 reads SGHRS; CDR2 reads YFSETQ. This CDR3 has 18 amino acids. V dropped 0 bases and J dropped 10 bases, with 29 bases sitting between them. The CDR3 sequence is CASSLVGTGAGAQGRQYF. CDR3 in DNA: TGCGCCAGCAGCTTGGTGGGGACGGGTGCCGGGGCCCAGGGGCGACAGTACTTC.

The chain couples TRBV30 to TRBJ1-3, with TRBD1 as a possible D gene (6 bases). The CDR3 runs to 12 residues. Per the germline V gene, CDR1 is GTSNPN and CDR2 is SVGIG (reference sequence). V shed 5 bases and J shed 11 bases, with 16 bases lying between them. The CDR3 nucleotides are TGTGCCTGGTCATACAGGGAAACCGCCATATATTTT. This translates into CAWSYRETAIYF.

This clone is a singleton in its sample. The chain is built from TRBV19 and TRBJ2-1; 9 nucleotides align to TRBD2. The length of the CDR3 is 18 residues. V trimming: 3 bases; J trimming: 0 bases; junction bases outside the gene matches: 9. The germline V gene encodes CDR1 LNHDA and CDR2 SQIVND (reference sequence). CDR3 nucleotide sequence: TGTGCCAGTAGTATTTTGCGGGGGGGCCCCCGCTCCTACAATGAGCAGTTCTTC. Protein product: CASSILRGGPRSYNEQFF.

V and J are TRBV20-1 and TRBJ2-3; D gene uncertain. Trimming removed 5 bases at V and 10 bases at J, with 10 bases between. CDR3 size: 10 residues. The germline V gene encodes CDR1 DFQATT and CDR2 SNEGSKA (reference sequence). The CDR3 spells CSAPLPPQYF. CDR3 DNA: TGCAGTGCTCCTCTGCCGCCGCAGTATTTT.

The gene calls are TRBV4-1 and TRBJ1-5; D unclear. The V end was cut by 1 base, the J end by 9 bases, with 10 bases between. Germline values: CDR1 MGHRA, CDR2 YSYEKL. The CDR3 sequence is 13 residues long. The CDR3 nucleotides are TGCGCCAGCAGCCAAGTCCCATTTGGGCCCCAGCATTTT. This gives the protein CASSQVPFGPQHF.

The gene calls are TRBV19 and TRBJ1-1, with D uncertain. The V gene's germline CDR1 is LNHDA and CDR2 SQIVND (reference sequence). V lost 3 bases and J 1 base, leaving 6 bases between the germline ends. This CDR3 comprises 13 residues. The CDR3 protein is CASSISGNTEAFF. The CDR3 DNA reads TGTGCCAGTAGTATTTCAGGGAACACTGAAGCTTTCTTT.

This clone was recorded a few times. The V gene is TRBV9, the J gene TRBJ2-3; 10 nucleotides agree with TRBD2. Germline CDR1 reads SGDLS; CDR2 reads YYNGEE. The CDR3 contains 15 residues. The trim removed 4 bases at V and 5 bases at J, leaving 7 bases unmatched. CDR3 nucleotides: TGTGCCAGCAGCTCCAGCGGGGGGGCCATAGATACGCAGTATTTT. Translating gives CASSSSGGAIDTQYF.

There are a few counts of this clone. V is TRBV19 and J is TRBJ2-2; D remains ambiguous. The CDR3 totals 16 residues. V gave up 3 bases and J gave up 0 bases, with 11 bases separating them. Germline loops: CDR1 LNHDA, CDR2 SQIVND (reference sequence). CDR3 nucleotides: TGTGCCAGTAGTATCAATGGGGTGACGAACACCGGGGAGCTGTTTTTT. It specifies CASSINGVTNTGELFF. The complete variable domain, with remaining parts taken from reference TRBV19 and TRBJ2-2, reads DGGITQSPKYLFRKEGQNVTLSCEQNLNHDAMYWYRQDPGQGLRLIYYSQIVNDFQKGDIAEGYSVSREKKESFPLTVTSAQKNPTAFYLCASSINGVTNTGELFFGEGSRLTVL.

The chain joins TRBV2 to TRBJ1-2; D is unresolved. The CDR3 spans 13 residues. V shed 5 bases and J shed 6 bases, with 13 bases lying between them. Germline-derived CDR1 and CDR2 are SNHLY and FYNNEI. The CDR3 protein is CASSPRAGNGYTF. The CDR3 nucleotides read TGTGCCAGCAGTCCCCGGGCGGGAAATGGCTACACCTTC. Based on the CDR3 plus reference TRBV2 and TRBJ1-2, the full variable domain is EPEVTQTPSHQVTQMGQEVILRCVPISNHLYFYWYRQILGQKVEFLVSFYNNEISEKSEIFDDQFSVERPDGSNFTLKIRSTKLEDSAMYFCASSPRAGNGYTFGSGTRLTVV.

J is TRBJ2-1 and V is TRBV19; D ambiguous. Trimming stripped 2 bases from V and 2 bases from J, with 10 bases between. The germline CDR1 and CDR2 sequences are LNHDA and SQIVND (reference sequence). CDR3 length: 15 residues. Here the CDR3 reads CASSISKEPYNEQFF. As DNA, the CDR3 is TGTGCCAGTAGTATATCAAAGGAGCCCTACAATGAGCAGTTCTTC.

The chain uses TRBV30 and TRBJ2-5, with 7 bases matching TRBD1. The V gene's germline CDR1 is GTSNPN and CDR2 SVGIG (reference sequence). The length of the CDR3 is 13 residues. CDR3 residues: CAYSRGPGETQYF. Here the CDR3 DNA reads TGTGCTTACTCTAGGGGGCCGGGAGAGACCCAGTACTTC.

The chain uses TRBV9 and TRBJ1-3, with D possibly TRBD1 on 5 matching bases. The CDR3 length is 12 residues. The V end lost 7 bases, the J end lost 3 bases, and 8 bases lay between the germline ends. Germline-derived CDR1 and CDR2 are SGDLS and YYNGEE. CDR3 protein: CASGGVGNTIYF. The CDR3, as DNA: TGTGCCAGCGGGGGGGTTGGAAACACCATATATTTT.

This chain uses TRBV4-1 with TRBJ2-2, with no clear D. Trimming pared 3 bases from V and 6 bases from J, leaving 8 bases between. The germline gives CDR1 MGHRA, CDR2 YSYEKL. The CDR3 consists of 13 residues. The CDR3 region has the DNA TGCGCCAGCAGCCAGGAACTGCCCGGGGAGCTGTTTTTT. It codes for CASSQELPGELFF.

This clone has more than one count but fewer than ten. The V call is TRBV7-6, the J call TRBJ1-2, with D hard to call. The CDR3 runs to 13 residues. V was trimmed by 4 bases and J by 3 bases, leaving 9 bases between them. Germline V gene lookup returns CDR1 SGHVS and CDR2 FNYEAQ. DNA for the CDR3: TGTGCCAGCAGCTCCGACGGTTACTATGGCTACACCTTC. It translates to CASSSDGYYGYTF. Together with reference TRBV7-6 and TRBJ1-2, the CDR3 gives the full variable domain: GAGVSQSPRYKVTKRGQDVALRCDPISGHVSLYWYRQALGQGPEFLTYFNYEAQQDKSGLPNDRFSAERPEGSISTLTIQRTEQRDSAMYRCASSSDGYYGYTFGSGTRLTVV.

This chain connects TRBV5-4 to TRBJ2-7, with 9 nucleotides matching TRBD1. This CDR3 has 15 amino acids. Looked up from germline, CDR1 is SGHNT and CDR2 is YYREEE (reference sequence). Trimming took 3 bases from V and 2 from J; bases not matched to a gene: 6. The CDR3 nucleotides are TGTGCCAGCAGCTCGGGACAGGGTATAACCTACGAGCAGTACTTC. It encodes CASSSGQGITYEQYF. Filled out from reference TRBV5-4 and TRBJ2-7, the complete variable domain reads ETGVTQSPTHLIKTRGQQVTLRCSSQSGHNTVSWYQQALGQGPQFIFQYYREEENGRGNFPPRFSGLQFPNYSSELNVNALELDDSALYLCASSSGQGITYEQYFGPGTRLTVT.

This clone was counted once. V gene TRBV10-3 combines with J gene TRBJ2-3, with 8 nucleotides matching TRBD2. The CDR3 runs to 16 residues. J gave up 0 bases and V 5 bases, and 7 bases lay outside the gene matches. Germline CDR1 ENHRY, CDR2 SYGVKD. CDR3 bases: TGTGCCATCAGTACAGTAGCGGGGTCGAGCACAGATACGCAGTATTTT. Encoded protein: CAISTVAGSSTDTQYF.

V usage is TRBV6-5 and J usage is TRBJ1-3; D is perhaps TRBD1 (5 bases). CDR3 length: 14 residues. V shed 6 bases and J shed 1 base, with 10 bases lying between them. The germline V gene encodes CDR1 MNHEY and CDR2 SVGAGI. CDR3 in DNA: TGTGCCAGCAGCCCCGACAGATCTGGAAACACCATATATTTT. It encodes CASSPDRSGNTIYF.